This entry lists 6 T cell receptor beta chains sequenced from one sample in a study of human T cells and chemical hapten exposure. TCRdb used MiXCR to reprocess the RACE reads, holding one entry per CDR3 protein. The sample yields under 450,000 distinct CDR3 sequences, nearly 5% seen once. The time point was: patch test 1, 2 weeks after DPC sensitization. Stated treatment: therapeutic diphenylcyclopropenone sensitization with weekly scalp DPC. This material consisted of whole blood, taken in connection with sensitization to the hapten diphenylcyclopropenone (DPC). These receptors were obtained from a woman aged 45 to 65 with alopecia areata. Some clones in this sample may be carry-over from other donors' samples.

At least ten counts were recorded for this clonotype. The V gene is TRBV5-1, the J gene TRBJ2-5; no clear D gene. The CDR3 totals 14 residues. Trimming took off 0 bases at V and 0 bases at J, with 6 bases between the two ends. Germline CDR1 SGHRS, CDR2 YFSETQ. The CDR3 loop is CASSLVTNQETQYF. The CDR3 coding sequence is TGCGCCAGCAGCTTGGTAACTAACCAAGAGACCCAGTACTTC.

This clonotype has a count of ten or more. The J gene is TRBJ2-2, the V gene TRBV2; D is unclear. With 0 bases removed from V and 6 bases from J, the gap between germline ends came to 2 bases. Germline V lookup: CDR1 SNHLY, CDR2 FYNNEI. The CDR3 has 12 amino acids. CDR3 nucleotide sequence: TGTGCCAGCAGTGAAGCCCCCGGGGAGCTGTTTTTT. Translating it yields CASSEAPGELFF.

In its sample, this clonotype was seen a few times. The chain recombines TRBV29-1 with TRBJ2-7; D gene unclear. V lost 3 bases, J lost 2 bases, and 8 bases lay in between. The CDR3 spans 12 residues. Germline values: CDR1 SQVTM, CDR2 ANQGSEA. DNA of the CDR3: TGCAGCGTTGAGGGCAGGACCTACGAGCAGTACTTC. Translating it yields CSVEGRTYEQYF.

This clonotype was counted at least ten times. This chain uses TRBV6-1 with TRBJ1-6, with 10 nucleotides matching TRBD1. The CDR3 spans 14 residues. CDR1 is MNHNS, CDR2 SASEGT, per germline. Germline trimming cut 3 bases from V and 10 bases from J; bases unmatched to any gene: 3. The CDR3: CASSEGQGKSPLHF. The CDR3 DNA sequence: TGTGCCAGCAGTGAGGGACAGGGGAAATCACCCCTCCACTTT.

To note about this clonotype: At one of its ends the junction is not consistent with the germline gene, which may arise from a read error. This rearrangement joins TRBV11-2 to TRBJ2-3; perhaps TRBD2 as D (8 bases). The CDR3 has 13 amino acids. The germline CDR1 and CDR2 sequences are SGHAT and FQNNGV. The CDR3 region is CASSPSTSGQGDF. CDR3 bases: TGTGCCAGCAGCCCTTCTACTAGCGGCCAGGGGGATTTT.

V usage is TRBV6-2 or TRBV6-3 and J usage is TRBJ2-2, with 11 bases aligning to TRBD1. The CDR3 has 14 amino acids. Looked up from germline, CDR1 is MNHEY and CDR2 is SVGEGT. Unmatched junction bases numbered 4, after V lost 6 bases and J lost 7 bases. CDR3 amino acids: CASSRDRGIGELFF. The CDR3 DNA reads TGTGCCAGCAGCCGGGACAGGGGGATCGGGGAGCTGTTTTTT.